This TCR beta chain was recovered during a study of blood T cell repertoires in COVID-19 (dated by TCRdb to 2020 to 2021). Background on the whole study: Collaborator samples came from the United States, Italy and Spain and covered acute and convalescent phases of COVID-19. The dataset comprised deeply sampled blood TCRbeta repertoires from subjects exposed to, actively infected with, or recovered from COVID-19. Nearly every sample came with metadata listing a de-identified subject ID, COVID-19 status, age in years and sex. Samples came from the ongoing ImmuneRACE study (first 160 participants) plus 1,254 subjects from 6 global collaborators. Where available, HLA class I and class II types were taken from metadata supplied by the sample provider and were not determined by assay-based typing. The repertoires were made available in a free public database intended to serve as a resource for research on the immune response to SARS-CoV-2. The material from the prospective study consisted of cDNA or gDNA derived from T cells, B-cell-depleted T cells, or PBMCs. Results and caveats for the whole study, not just this receptor: How much clinical and demographic metadata was included differed by source and by participant, and the metadata was provided uncurated.

The immunoSEQ Assay, a bias-controlled multiplex PCR, was used to amplify TCRbeta CDR3 regions from genomic DNA. Per the original workflow: Nucleated cell counts per sample were estimated from amplification of reference gene primers within the assay. To quantify the absolute abundance of each unique TCRbeta CDR3 rearrangement, sequence reads were collapsed and filtered. For each sample, productive Simpson clonality was calculated as the square root of Simpson's diversity index over productive rearrangements. TCRdb retrieved this table from immuneACCESS and kept in-frame rearrangements only. Not all clones are present; in checked studies, unresolved V genes account for under half, and no reason is known for the remainder. V, J and clone size are those of that table, while D and trimming were read from the DNA. This sample holds hundreds of thousands of clones; roughly 85% were observed only once. The top ten hold approximately 12% of the sample.

The CDR3 goes from the cysteine to the phenylalanine over 17 residues. Only the CDR3 DNA is retained, 51 bases long and in frame from the first base. Points on this clone: The antigen this receptor binds is unknown. Base qualities are not at hand, and no much larger clone is one base apart.

Another Seattle source contributed samples from volunteer blood donors who had recovered from COVID-19. Each collaborating institution followed its own protocols to collect whole blood in K2EDTA tubes. For TCRbeta analysis, collaborators shipped samples in one of three forms: frozen whole blood, isolated PBMCs, or DNA extracted from either of those sample types. Here the chain combines TRBV12-2 and TRBJ2-3; TRBD2, the table's D call, lacks a check against the DNA. TRBV12-2 represents a pseudogene. Sequencing was done on a sample of peripheral blood. This clonotype was obtained from a woman in her late teens or twenties who had recovered from COVID-19. CDR3 loop: CASRLQELAGGRNTQYF. The nucleotides are TGTGCAAGTCGCTTGCAGGAACTAGCGGGAGGGCGGAATACGCAGTATTTT.